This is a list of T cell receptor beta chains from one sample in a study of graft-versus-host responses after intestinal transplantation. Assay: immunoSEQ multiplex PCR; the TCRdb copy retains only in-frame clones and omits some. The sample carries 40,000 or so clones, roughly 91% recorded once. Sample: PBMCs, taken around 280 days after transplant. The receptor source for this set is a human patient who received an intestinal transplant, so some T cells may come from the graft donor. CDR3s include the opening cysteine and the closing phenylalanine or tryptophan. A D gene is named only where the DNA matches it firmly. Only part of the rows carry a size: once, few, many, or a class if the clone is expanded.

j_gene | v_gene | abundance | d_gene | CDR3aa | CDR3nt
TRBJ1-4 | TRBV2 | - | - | CASSGEHLNLVDEKLFF | TGTGCCAGCAGTGGCGAACACCTTAACCTTGTGGATGAAAAACTGTTTTTT
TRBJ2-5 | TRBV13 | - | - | CASSVGQNQETQYF | TGTGCCAGCAGCGTAGGACAGAACCAAGAGACCCAGTACTTC
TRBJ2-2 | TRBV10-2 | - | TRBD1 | CASRGQRNTGELFF | TGCGCCAGCAGGGGACAGCGGAACACCGGGGAGCTGTTTTTT
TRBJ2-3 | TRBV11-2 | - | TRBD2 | CASSLSGGAFLAQYF | TGTGCCAGCAGCTTGAGCGGGGGGGCGTTTTTGGCGCAGTATTTT
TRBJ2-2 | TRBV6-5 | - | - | CASSYSSPTGELFF | TGTGCCAGCAGTTACTCGTCACCGACCGGGGAGCTGTTTTTT
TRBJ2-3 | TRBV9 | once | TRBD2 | CASGGADTQYF | TGTGCCAGCGGGGGGGCAGATACGCAGTATTTT
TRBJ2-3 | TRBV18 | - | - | CASSPLQGGTDTQYF | TGTGCCAGCTCACCACTCCAGGGTGGCACAGATACGCAGTATTTT
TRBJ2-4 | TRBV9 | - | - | CASSPEGSLAKNIQYF | TGTGCCAGCAGCCCCGAAGGTTCCCTAGCCAAAAACATTCAGTACTTC
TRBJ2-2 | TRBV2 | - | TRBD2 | CASQSRRGGDPTGELFF | TGTGCCAGCCAGTCACGGCGGGGGGGGGATCCCACCGGGGAGCTGTTTTTT
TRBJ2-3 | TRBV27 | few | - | CASSQWDTQYF | TGTGCCAGCAGCCAGTGGGATACGCAGTATTTT
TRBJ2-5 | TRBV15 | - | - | CATSRDSSSGTQYF | TGTGCCACCAGCAGAGATTCGAGCTCGGGCACCCAGTACTTC
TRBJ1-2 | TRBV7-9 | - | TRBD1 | CASSLPGQGAQGYTF | TGTGCCAGCAGCTTACCGGGACAGGGGGCGCAGGGCTACACCTTC
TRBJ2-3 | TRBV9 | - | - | CASSVTIGTDTQYF | TGTGCCAGCAGCGTAACCATTGGGACAGATACGCAGTATTTT
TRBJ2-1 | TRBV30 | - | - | CAWKLGPYNEQFF | TGTGCCTGGAAGCTGGGGCCCTACAATGAGCAGTTCTTC
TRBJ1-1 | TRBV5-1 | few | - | CASSLELVTKNTEAFF | TGCGCCAGCAGCTTGGAGCTTGTGACAAAGAACACTGAAGCTTTCTTT
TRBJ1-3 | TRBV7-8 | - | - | CASSPQDGENTIYF | TGTGCCAGCAGCCCCCAAGACGGGGAAAACACCATATATTTT
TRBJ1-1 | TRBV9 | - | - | CASSGGTGTANTEAFF | TGTGCCAGCAGCGGCGGCACCGGGACGGCGAACACTGAAGCTTTCTTT
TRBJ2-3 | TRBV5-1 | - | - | CASSLGVSTDTQYF | TGCGCCAGCAGCTTAGGGGTTAGCACAGATACGCAGTATTTT
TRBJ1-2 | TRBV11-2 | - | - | CASSSAGANYGYTF | TGTGCCAGCAGCTCGGCCGGGGCTAACTATGGCTACACCTTC
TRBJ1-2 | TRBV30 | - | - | CALGEGESFNYGYTF | TGTGCCCTCGGGGAGGGTGAGTCTTTTAACTATGGCTACACCTTC